The T cell receptor (beta chain) described here comes from a study of blood T cells in healthy people across ages. A word on this clonotype: The target antigen is unknown.

Study observations and caveats: Higher diversity and more naive CD4+ cells were features of long-lived donors, compared to aged donors. Since the PBMCs were unsorted, naive and antigen-experienced cells could not be conclusively compared.

Together with a sample-barcoded 5' primer, a J-beta primer mix was included in a second PCR lasting roughly 6 to 12 cycles. TCRdb redid the calling of the 5' RACE reads with MiXCR, one entry per CDR3 protein. The sample has around 670,000 distinct CDR3 sequences; roughly 31% are singletons. V was pared by 6 bases and J by 3 bases, with 20 bases between. The CDR3 covers 17 residues. CDR1 MNHNS and CDR2 SASEGT come from the germline V gene. Every participating donor contributed around 9.5 milliliters of peripheral blood through a draw. Extractions gave at least 5.5 micrograms of total RNA per sample. This receptor was taken from a woman of 80 years or more in good health. The chain links TRBV6-1 to TRBJ1-4; possibly TRBD1 for D (5 bases). Sample: blood. Written as DNA, the CDR3 is TGTGCCAGCAGGACTGCCGGGAGGGTAGGGGCTAATGAAAAACTGTTTTTT. It is translated as CASRTAGRVGANEKLFF.